The 19 T cell receptor beta chains given below trace back to one sample, sequenced in a study of metastatic and nonmetastatic thyroid tumors. Using MiXCR, TCRdb reanalyzed the PCR reads. This sample has more than 50,000 clones, with 20% to 25% found just once. Treatment of any kind had been given to no patient before thyroid surgery. Sequencing was done on a sample of blood. These TCRs come from a female donor with papillary thyroid cancer or a benign thyroid nodule (not recorded which). Some clones in this sample may be carry-over from other donors' samples.

In its sample, this clone was seen once. The junction differs from germline at one of its ends, possibly a read error. The J gene is TRBJ1-2, the V gene TRBV9; D is possibly TRBD1 (6 bases). Germline V CDR1 and CDR2: SGDLS, YYNGEE. The CDR3 length is 16 residues. Here the CDR3 DNA reads TGTGCCAGCAGCGTGTCCGGGGACACGTCGGCCTATGGCTTCACCTTC. Translation gives CASSVSGDTSAYGFTF.

In its sample, this clone was seen many times. Since a much larger clone is just one base distant, this may be a read error. The CDR3 does not end in the conserved phenylalanine or tryptophan, so this is likely a read error. The chain carries TRBV28 and TRBJ2-7, with D possibly matching TRBD2 (6 bases). Per the germline V gene, CDR1 is MDHEN and CDR2 is SYDVKM. The CDR3 covers 10 residues. V was clipped by 7 bases and J by 8 bases, with 9 bases between them. CDR3 loop: CASKGLQQYL. As DNA, the CDR3 is TGTGCCAGCAAGGGACTTCAGCAGTACCTC.

Details on this clone: Given a much more abundant clone one base away, this may be a read error. This sequence joins TRBV10-2 and TRBJ2-1, with 11 bases matching TRBD2. Germline loops: CDR1 WSHSY, CDR2 SAAADI. Losses at the gene ends were 6 bases for V and 5 bases for J; bases not matched to a gene: 6. This CDR3 spans 15 amino acids. In DNA form, the CDR3 reads TGCGCCAGCAGCCCACTAGCGGGGGTAAACAATGAGCAGTTCTTC. Amino acids: CASSPLAGVNNEQFF.

This clone has a count of ten or more. The chain links TRBV6-1 to TRBJ1-3; TRBD1 is a possible D gene (5 bases). CDR1 and CDR2 (germline): MNHNS, SASEGT. This CDR3 is built from 13 residues. Trimming left V 7 bases short and J 3 bases short, with 10 bases between. The chain's CDR3 is CASISRDGNTIYF. In DNA form, the CDR3 reads TGTGCCAGCATCAGCAGGGATGGAAACACCATATATTTT.

This clone has a handful of counts. An end of the junction does not agree with germline; a read error may underlie this. The rearrangement links TRBV6-1 to TRBJ1-3, with D possibly being TRBD1 (5 bases). The V gene's germline CDR1 is MNHNS and CDR2 SASEGT. This CDR3 is 15 amino acids long. The CDR3 nucleotides read TGTGCCAGCATACGGGCGGGACCCTCTGTAAACACCATATATTTT. Translated, it gives CASIRAGPSVNTIYF.

This clone was recorded many times. Distinct nucleotide sequences in the sample also encode this CDR3. J is TRBJ1-6 and V is TRBV20-1; 7 bases line up with TRBD1. V gave up 1 base and J gave up 7 bases; unmatched junction bases: 4. CDR1 and CDR2 (germline): DFQATT, SNEGSKA (reference sequence). The CDR3 spans 14 residues. In DNA, the CDR3 is TGCAGTGCTAGAGCGACAGGGTCCAATTCACCCCTCCACTTT. This codes for CSARATGSNSPLHF.

This clone occurred a few times. The conserved phenylalanine or tryptophan is not found at the CDR3 terminus, so this likely reflects a read error. V usage is TRBV19 and J usage is TRBJ1-2; no reliable D call. The germline gives CDR1 LNHDA, CDR2 SQIVND (reference sequence). The CDR3 loop spans 13 amino acids. The V gene lost 2 bases and the J gene lost 8 bases, with 12 bases spanning the gap. CDR3 nucleotide sequence: TGTGCCAGTAGTATACTTGGCACTGGAGGCTACACCTTG. Translating it yields CASSILGTGGYTL.

In this sample, this clone turned up a few times. A much larger clone is a single base away; this may be a read error. The CDR3 nucleotides read TGCGCCAACACCCCTCTAGGGACCACTAGCGTTCATACGCAGTATTTT. This encodes CANTPLGTTSVHTQYF. The rearrangement links TRBV5-1 to TRBJ2-3; TRBD2 aligns across 7 bases. The J segment lost 7 bases and the V segment lost 9 bases, leaving 20 bases of the junction unmatched. This CDR3 is 16 amino acids long. Germline-derived CDR1 and CDR2 are SGHRS and YFSETQ.

The chain is built from TRBV30 and TRBJ2-7, with D maybe TRBD2 (6 bases). There are 14 residues in the CDR3. CDR1 and CDR2 (germline): GTSNPN, SVGIG (reference sequence). Deletions cut 3 bases from V and 2 bases from J, with 14 bases between. As DNA, the CDR3 is TGTGCCTGGAGCCTGACTAGAGCGCCCTACGAGCAGTACTTC. Protein product: CAWSLTRAPYEQYF.

This clone occurred many times. The chain combines TRBV20-1 with TRBJ2-1; D is undetermined. Germline V gene data show CDR1 as DFQATT and CDR2 as SNEGSKA (reference sequence). V dropped 6 bases and J dropped 9 bases, with 18 bases sitting between them. The length of the CDR3 is 13 residues. This chain's CDR3 is CSASARRKGEQFF. The CDR3 coding sequence is TGCAGTGCCTCAGCCCGACGTAAGGGTGAGCAGTTCTTC.

About this clone itself: Mismatch with germline at one junction end may stem from a read error. The gene calls are TRBV27 and TRBJ2-7; unclear D gene. CDR1 is MNHEY and CDR2 is SMNVEV in the germline V gene (reference sequence). This CDR3 spans 15 amino acids. CDR3 coding DNA: TGTGCCAGCAGTTCCGCCGGGCCTTACTCCTACGATCAGTACTTC. This codes for CASSSAGPYSYDQYF.

On this clone: A much larger clone lies one base from this, so it may be a read error. Distinct nucleotide sequences in the sample also encode this CDR3. V gene TRBV27 combines with J gene TRBJ2-6, with D hard to call. Germline CDR1 and CDR2: MNHEY and SMNVEV (reference sequence). V was pared by 3 bases and J by 2 bases, with 8 bases between. The CDR3 is made up of 15 amino acids. CDR3 region: CASSFETPGANVLTF. Written as DNA, the CDR3 is TGTGCCAGCAGTTTCGAGACACCTGGGGCCAACGTCCTGACTTTC.

This clone showed up many times. The V gene is TRBV28, the J gene TRBJ1-4; the match to TRBD1 covers 7 bases. This CDR3 contains 14 residues. The trim removed 2 bases at V and 7 bases at J, leaving 4 bases unmatched. The germline V gene encodes CDR1 MDHEN and CDR2 SYDVKM. CDR3: CASSLQGGLEKLFF. The DNA of the CDR3 is TGTGCCAGCAGTTTACAGGGGGGCCTTGAAAAACTGTTTTTT.

This clone was detected ten times or more. The chain carries TRBV6-6 and TRBJ2-2; 12 bases map to TRBD2. Germline CDR1 is MNHNY and CDR2 is SVGAGI (reference sequence). V lost 2 bases, J lost 6 bases, and 4 bases stayed unmatched. The CDR3 sequence is 16 residues long. Written as DNA, the CDR3 is TGTGCCAGCAGTTACACGGGACTAGCGGGTGCCGGGGAGCTGTTTTTT. It codes for CASSYTGLAGAGELFF.

This clone appeared many times. Relative to the germline gene, one junction end is altered; a read error may explain this. This chain links TRBV7-7 with TRBJ2-1; D is uncertain. CDR3 size: 12 residues. Germline-derived CDR1 and CDR2 are SSHAT and FNYEAQ (reference sequence). CDR3 residues: CASSLRYGEQFF. CDR3 DNA: TGTGCTAGCAGCTTAAGGTACGGTGAGCAGTTCTTC.

The table lists this clone with many counts. The chain employs TRBV6-2 or TRBV6-3 and TRBJ1-1; 7 bases line up with TRBD1. There are 15 residues in the CDR3. Germline-derived CDR1 and CDR2 are MNHEY and SVGEGT. V gave up 6 bases and J gave up 2 bases; unmatched junction bases: 9. The CDR3 loop is CASSWTGTLNTEAFF. CDR3 sequence (DNA): TGTGCCAGCAGCTGGACAGGCACCCTCAACACTGAAGCTTTCTTT.

In this sample, this clone turned up many times. V is TRBV2 and J is TRBJ1-1; 7 positions match TRBD1. V trimming: 6 bases; J trimming: 5 bases; junction bases outside the gene matches: 6. CDR3 length equals 13 residues. Looked up from germline, CDR1 is SNHLY and CDR2 is FYNNEI. The CDR3 spells CASSSKGATEAFF. As DNA, the CDR3 is TGTGCCAGCAGCTCAAAGGGGGCAACTGAAGCTTTCTTT.

This clone was seen ten or more times. The J gene is TRBJ2-5, the V gene TRBV10-3; D is ambiguous. There are 14 residues in the CDR3. CDR1 is ENHRY, CDR2 SYGVKD, per germline. The V and J ends lost 3 bases and 1 base respectively, with 9 bases between them. The DNA of the CDR3 is TGTGCCATCAGTGAACCGACACTCCAAGAGACCCAGTACTTC. It codes for CAISEPTLQETQYF.

This clone was counted ten times or more. The chain links TRBV2 to TRBJ2-1; 14 positions match TRBD2. This CDR3 has 14 amino acids. Germline CDR1 reads SNHLY; CDR2 reads FYNNEI. V was clipped by 6 bases and J by 14 bases; unmatched bases: 9. The CDR3 is CASSFGTSGSSEFF. CDR3 DNA sequence: TGTGCCAGCAGCTTCGGGACTAGCGGGAGTTCGGAGTTCTTC.